These 30 T cell receptor beta chains were all obtained from the same sample, sequenced in a study of cytomegalovirus exposure and HLA in healthy donors. 13 Jbeta primers and 60 Vbeta primers were used for the PCR. Clones were sequenced by immunoSEQ multiplex PCR, and TCRdb holds only the in-frame ones, with some missing. The sample lists about 130,000 clones, 80% occurring once. The sequenced material came from PBMCs. Receptors were obtained from a man aged 25-40 years in good health and CMV-seronegative.

The chain joins TRBV10-3 to TRBJ1-4; possible D gene TRBD1, 6 bases. The CDR3 spans 14 residues. Germline CDR1 is ENHRY and CDR2 is SYGVKD. The germline V and J ends were trimmed by 3 bases and 4 bases, with 9 bases remaining between them. This chain's CDR3 is CAISDKGVNEKLFF. The DNA of the CDR3 is TGTGCCATCAGTGATAAGGGGGTTAATGAAAAACTGTTTTTT.

The chain combines TRBV9 with TRBJ2-3; 7 bases are shared with TRBD2. The CDR3 contains 15 residues. CDR1 is SGDLS, CDR2 YYNGEE, per germline. J gave up 4 bases and V 1 base, and 6 bases lay outside the gene matches. The CDR3 loop reads CASSVIGGSSDTQYF. CDR3 sequence (DNA): TGTGCCAGCAGCGTAATTGGCGGGAGTTCAGATACGCAGTATTTT.

V usage is TRBV7-2 and J usage is TRBJ1-1; weak D call: TRBD1 (6 bases). V was trimmed by 5 bases and J by 5 bases, leaving 18 bases between them. The CDR3 sequence is 15 residues long. Germline-derived CDR1 and CDR2 are SGHTA and FQGNSA. This CDR3 reads CASSLEGVGRTEAFF. As DNA, the CDR3 is TGTGCCAGCAGCCTAGAGGGGGTAGGAAGAACTGAAGCTTTCTTT.

The chain uses TRBV7-3 and TRBJ1-2; D gene unclear. Trimming removed 5 bases from V and 4 bases from J, with 17 bases in between. The germline V gene has CDR1 SGHTA and CDR2 FQGTGA. The CDR3 spans 15 residues. The CDR3 DNA is TGTGCCAGCAGCCATCACCCGTTTGTCGGCTATGGCTACACCTTC. It is translated as CASSHHPFVGYGYTF.

This rearrangement joins TRBV7-2 to TRBJ1-5, with D unclear. V lost 3 bases and J lost 3, with 6 bases in between. CDR1 and CDR2 from the germline V gene are SGHTA and FQGNSA. The CDR3 is made up of 13 amino acids. CDR3 in amino acids: CASSFLANQPQHF. The CDR3 DNA reads TGTGCCAGCAGCTTCCTGGCCAATCAGCCCCAGCATTTT. Supplemented by reference TRBV7-2 and TRBJ1-5, the full variable domain reads GAGVSQSPSNKVTEKGKDVELRCDPISGHTALYWYRQSLGQGLEFLIYFQGNSAPDKSGLPSDRFSAERTGGSVSTLTIQRTQQEDSAVYLCASSFLANQPQHFGDGTRLSIL.

This clone came up once. V and J are TRBV5-1 and TRBJ2-1; 7 bases are a match to TRBD1. CDR3 size: 14 residues. Trimming at V came to 7 bases and at J to 4 bases, leaving 8 bases not matched to a gene. The germline V gene encodes CDR1 SGHRS and CDR2 YFSETQ. CDR3 region: CASRRQGEYNEQFF. DNA of the CDR3: TGCGCCAGCCGCCGCCAGGGGGAATACAATGAGCAGTTCTTC.

The chain carries TRBV29-1 and TRBJ1-4, with D hard to call. Germline loops: CDR1 SQVTM, CDR2 ANQGSEA. The CDR3 covers 11 residues. Trimming shortened V by 6 bases and J by 8 bases, and 10 bases separated the two germline ends. The CDR3 DNA is TGCAGCGTCGCGGATTTAGAAAAACTGTTTTTT. Translating gives CSVADLEKLFF.

This chain joins TRBV15 and TRBJ2-6; D is perhaps TRBD1 (6 bases). The V end was cut by 6 bases, the J end by 2 bases, with 17 bases between. Germline V gene data show CDR1 as LNHNV and CDR2 as YYDKDF (reference sequence). The CDR3 sequence is 17 residues long. The CDR3 region has the DNA TGTGCCACCAGACGAGGGGGATACTGGGCTGGGGCCAACGTCCTGACTTTC. This codes for CATRRGGYWAGANVLTF.

This clone was seen a few times. The V call is TRBV5-1, the J call TRBJ2-3; 10 nucleotides align to TRBD1. J lost 3 bases, V lost 3 bases, and 1 base had no gene match. CDR1 and CDR2 from the germline V gene are SGHRS and YFSETQ. The CDR3 is 14 amino acids. DNA of the CDR3: TGCGCCAGCAGCTCGGGACAGGGGACAGATACGCAGTATTTT. Its translation: CASSSGQGTDTQYF.

The genes are TRBV6-4 and TRBJ2-3, with D possibly matching TRBD1 (6 bases). Germline V CDR1 and CDR2: MRHNA, SNTAGT. This CDR3 has 15 residues. Trimming cost V 2 bases and J 4 bases, with 13 bases left between them. CDR3 sequence reads: CASSDVLGAADTQYF. The CDR3 DNA reads TGTGCCAGCAGTGACGTTCTGGGGGCCGCAGATACGCAGTATTTT.

V is TRBV4-1 and J is TRBJ1-1; maybe TRBD1 (5 bases). V was clipped by 1 base and J by 1 base, with 16 bases between them. CDR1 is MGHRA, CDR2 YSYEKL, per germline. The CDR3 totals 17 residues. CDR3 in DNA: TGCGCCAGCAGCCAAGGACAGTTTGGCTCCCCGAACACTGAAGCTTTCTTT. This encodes CASSQGQFGSPNTEAFF.

The gene calls are TRBV11-2 and TRBJ1-6; a weak D match, TRBD1 (5 bases). The V and J ends lost 4 bases and 7 bases respectively, with 14 bases between them. Per germline, CDR1 SGHAT and CDR2 FQNNGV. CDR3 length equals 15 residues. The CDR3, as DNA: TGTGCCAGCAGCTCATTTCCTGACAGAAATTCACCCCTCCACTTT. Its translation: CASSSFPDRNSPLHF.

The rearrangement uses TRBV5-1 and TRBJ1-1; TRBD1 is a possible D gene (6 bases). The CDR3 extends over 14 amino acids. Germline V gene lookup returns CDR1 SGHRS and CDR2 YFSETQ. Trimming left V 4 bases short and J 1 base short, with 11 bases between. CDR3 sequence reads: CASSGGAGNTEAFF. Written as DNA, the CDR3 is TGCGCCAGCAGCGGGGGCGCGGGGAACACTGAAGCTTTCTTT.

The genes are TRBV30 and TRBJ1-2, with D hard to call. Germline CDR1 reads GTSNPN; CDR2 reads SVGIG (reference sequence). The CDR3 is 15 amino acids. V lost 2 bases to trimming and J lost 1 base, with 14 bases between them. The CDR3 region has the DNA TGTGCCTGGAGTCCGGGAGTAAGAATTAACTATGGCTACACCTTC. Translating gives CAWSPGVRINYGYTF.

The chain couples TRBV18 to TRBJ2-7; 9 nucleotides match TRBD1. This CDR3 is 14 amino acids long. Germline-derived CDR1 and CDR2 are KGHSH and LQKENI. J was trimmed by 3 bases and V by 3 bases; bases with no gene match: 3. The CDR3 here is CASSPSDRGYEQYF. The DNA for the CDR3 is TGTGCCAGCTCACCCTCGGACAGGGGCTACGAGCAGTACTTC.

This clone was counted a few times. Germline is not matched at one junction end, which may reflect a read error. The chain combines TRBV7-7 with TRBJ2-5; 11 bases agree with TRBD2. Per the germline V gene, CDR1 is SSHAT and CDR2 is FNYEAQ (reference sequence). The CDR3 is made up of 14 amino acids. The CDR3 spells CASSSTSGKETQYF. The CDR3 nucleotides are TGTGCTAGCAGTTCGACTAGCGGGAAGGAGACCCAGTACTTC.

This clone has just one count. CDR3 coding DNA: TGTGCCTGGATGGGGCCTCATAGCAATCAGCCCCAGCATTTT. Amino acid sequence: CAWMGPHSNQPQHF. The chain has TRBV30 and TRBJ1-5, with TRBD1 as a possible D gene (5 bases). Germline V gives CDR1 GTSNPN, CDR2 SVGIG (reference sequence). Trimming left V 4 bases short and J 0 bases short, with 10 bases between. CDR3 size: 14 residues.

The gene calls are TRBV23-1 and TRBJ1-5; TRBD1 might be the D (6 bases). TRBV23-1 is reported as an ORF; its role is uncertain. This CDR3 spans 15 amino acids. Trimming left V 6 bases short and J 7 bases short, with 19 bases between. CDR3 DNA sequence: TGCGCCAGCAGCCCGTTTTACAGGGTAGGGCAGCCCCAGCATTTT. Protein sequence: CASSPFYRVGQPQHF.

The rearrangement joins TRBV5-6 to TRBJ1-4, with D perhaps TRBD1 (5 bases). The length of the CDR3 is 17 residues. V was cut by 0 bases and J by 0 bases, with 12 bases left in between. Germline V gene lookup returns CDR1 SGHDT and CDR2 YYEEEE. The CDR3 DNA sequence: TGTGCCAGCAGCTTGGGACAGATTATTGCAACTAATGAAAAACTGTTTTTT. It translates to CASSLGQIIATNEKLFF.

The gene calls are TRBV15 and TRBJ2-7; 10 positions match TRBD1. The CDR3 length is 18 residues. J gave up 4 bases and V 0 bases, and 12 bases lay outside the gene matches. Germline V gene lookup returns CDR1 LNHNV and CDR2 YYDKDF (reference sequence). CDR3 loop: CATSREGGMGQGWYEQYF. CDR3 DNA: TGTGCCACCAGCAGAGAAGGGGGGATGGGACAGGGGTGGTACGAGCAGTACTTC.

V and J are TRBV5-4 and TRBJ2-1; a possible D gene is TRBD1 (6 bases). In germline, CDR1 is SGHNT, CDR2 YYREEE (reference sequence). The CDR3 has 16 amino acids. Between the trimmed V and J ends, which lost 4 bases and 2 bases, there was a span of 16 bases. This CDR3 reads CASSLPRDTTYNEQFF. The CDR3 nucleotides read TGTGCCAGCAGCCTGCCCCGGGACACGACCTACAATGAGCAGTTCTTC.

The chain joins TRBV7-9 to TRBJ1-4; D unclear. Germline V lookup: CDR1 SEHNR, CDR2 FQNEAQ (reference sequence). The V and J ends lost 5 bases and 7 bases respectively, with 20 bases between them. The CDR3 length is 16 residues. CDR3 DNA sequence: TGTGCCAGCAGCCCGGGTTCCGTTATCTGGCGTGAAAAACTGTTTTTT. Translating it yields CASSPGSVIWREKLFF. The whole variable domain, remainder taken from reference TRBV7-9 and TRBJ1-4, is DTGVSQNPRHKITKRGQNVTFRCDPISEHNRLYWYRQTLGQGPEFLTYFQNEAQLEKSRLLSDRFSAERPKGSFSTLEIQRTEQGDSAMYLCASSPGSVIWREKLFFGSGTQLSVL.

In its sample, this clone was seen once. The chain has TRBV7-9 and TRBJ2-7, with a tentative D call TRBD1 (6 bases). The length of the CDR3 is 13 residues. Trimming took 5 bases from V and 3 from J, leaving 11 bases between them. Germline CDR1 is SEHNR and CDR2 is FQNEAQ (reference sequence). The CDR3 is CASSVSDSYEQYF. In DNA, the CDR3 is TGTGCCAGCAGCGTATCGGACAGCTACGAGCAGTACTTC.

The chain joins TRBV7-6 to TRBJ2-7; 7 bases fit TRBD1. From germline, CDR1 is SGHVS and CDR2 FNYEAQ. This CDR3 is built from 14 residues. V shed 5 bases and J 0 bases; nucleotides not matched to a gene: 4. The CDR3 region is CASSTAGGSYEQYF. CDR3 nucleotides: TGTGCCAGCAGCACCGCAGGGGGCTCCTACGAGCAGTACTTC.

CDR3 sequence (DNA): TGCGCCAGCACGTTACAGGGCACAGATACGCAGTATTTT. Residues: CASTLQGTDTQYF. This chain connects TRBV5-1 to TRBJ2-3; D is perhaps TRBD1 (5 bases). The CDR3 length is 13 residues. Germline CDR1 SGHRS, CDR2 YFSETQ. V was shortened by 6 bases and J by 1 base, with 9 bases between the two germline ends. Looking up the rest from reference TRBV5-1 and TRBJ2-3 gives the full variable domain: KAGVTQTPRYLIKTRGQQVTLSCSPISGHRSVSWYQQTPGQGLQFLFEYFSETQRNKGNFPGRFSGRQFSNSRSEMNVSTLELGDSALYLCASTLQGTDTQYFGPGTRLTVL.

The gene calls are TRBV28 and TRBJ2-3, with a possible D match to TRBD1 (5 bases). Between the trimmed V and J ends, which lost 4 bases and 2 bases, there was a span of 16 bases. There are 16 residues in the CDR3. Germline CDR1 MDHEN, CDR2 SYDVKM. Written as DNA, the CDR3 is TGTGCCAGCAGTTCCTTAACAGGTACCTTCACAGATACGCAGTATTTT. It encodes CASSSLTGTFTDTQYF.

J is TRBJ2-7 and V is TRBV7-8; 9 positions match TRBD1. Germline V CDR1 and CDR2: SGHVS, FQNEAQ. V shed 1 base, J shed 2 bases, and the junction held 6 bases outside the gene matches. The CDR3 is made up of 16 amino acids. The CDR3 protein is CASSLELGTGTYEQYF. The CDR3 DNA reads TGTGCCAGCAGCTTAGAGTTAGGGACAGGGACCTACGAGCAGTACTTC.

The V gene is TRBV23-1, the J gene TRBJ2-7, with 9 bases fitting TRBD1. TRBV23-1 is recorded as an ORF, its role being uncertain. Losses at the gene ends were 4 bases for V and 7 bases for J; bases not matched to a gene: 23. CDR3 size: 19 residues. This CDR3 is CASSRGANTKNRGRREQYF. In nucleotides, the CDR3 is TGCGCCAGCAGTCGCGGGGCCAACACTAAGAACAGGGGGCGCAGGGAGCAGTACTTC.

This clone was found once. The chain uses TRBV2 and TRBJ2-7; 10 bases line up with TRBD1. Per germline, CDR1 SNHLY and CDR2 FYNNEI. Unmatched junction bases numbered 7, after V lost 7 bases and J lost 4 bases. The CDR3 contains 14 residues. The CDR3 loop is CASISTGGAYEQYF. Here the CDR3 DNA reads TGTGCCAGCATCTCGACAGGGGGCGCGTACGAGCAGTACTTC.

This chain connects TRBV5-1 to TRBJ2-2, with D maybe TRBD1 (6 bases). The V end lost 0 bases, the J end lost 4 bases, and 16 bases lay between the germline ends. The germline CDR1 and CDR2 sequences are SGHRS and YFSETQ. The CDR3 has 17 residues. Here the CDR3 DNA reads TGCGCCAGCAGCTTGGAAGGGGGAAGACTACTCACCGGGGAGCTGTTTTTT. It yields the protein CASSLEGGRLLTGELFF.